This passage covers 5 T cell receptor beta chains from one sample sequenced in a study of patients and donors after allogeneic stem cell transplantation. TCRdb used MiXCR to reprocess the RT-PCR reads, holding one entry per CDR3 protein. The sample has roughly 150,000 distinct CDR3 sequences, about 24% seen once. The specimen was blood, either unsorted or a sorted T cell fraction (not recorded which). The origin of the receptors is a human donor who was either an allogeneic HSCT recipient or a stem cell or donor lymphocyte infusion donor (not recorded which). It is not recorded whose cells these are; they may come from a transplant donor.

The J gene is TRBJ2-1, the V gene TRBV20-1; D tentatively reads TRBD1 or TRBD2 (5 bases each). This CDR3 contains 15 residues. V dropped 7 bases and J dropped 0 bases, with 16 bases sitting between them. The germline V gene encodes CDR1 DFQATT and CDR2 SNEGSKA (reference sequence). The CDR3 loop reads CSVRGGLSSYNEQFF. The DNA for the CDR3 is TGCAGTGTAAGGGGTGGACTGAGCTCCTACAATGAGCAGTTCTTC.

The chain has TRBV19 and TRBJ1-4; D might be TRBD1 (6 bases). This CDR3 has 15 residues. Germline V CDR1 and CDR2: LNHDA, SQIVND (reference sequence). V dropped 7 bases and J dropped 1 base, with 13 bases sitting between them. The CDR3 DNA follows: TGTGCCAGTACCACCCAAGGGGGAACTAATGAAAAACTGTTTTTT. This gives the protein CASTTQGGTNEKLFF. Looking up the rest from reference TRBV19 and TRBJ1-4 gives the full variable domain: DGGITQSPKYLFRKEGQNVTLSCEQNLNHDAMYWYRQDPGQGLRLIYYSQIVNDFQKGDIAEGYSVSREKKESFPLTVTSAQKNPTAFYLCASTTQGGTNEKLFFGSGTQLSVL.

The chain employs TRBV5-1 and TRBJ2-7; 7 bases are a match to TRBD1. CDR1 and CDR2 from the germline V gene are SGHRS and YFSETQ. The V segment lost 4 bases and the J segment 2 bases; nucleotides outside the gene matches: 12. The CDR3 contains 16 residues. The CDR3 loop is CASSPRPVGTAYEQYF. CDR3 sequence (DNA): TGCGCCAGCAGCCCACGACCTGTGGGGACAGCCTACGAGCAGTACTTC.

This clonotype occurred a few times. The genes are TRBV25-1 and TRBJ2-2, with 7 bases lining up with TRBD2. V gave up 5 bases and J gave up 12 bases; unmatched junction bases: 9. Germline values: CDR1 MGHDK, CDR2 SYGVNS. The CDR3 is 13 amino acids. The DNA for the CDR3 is TGTGCCAGCAGTCTAATGGGAGGGGAGAAGCTGTTTTTT. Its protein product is CASSLMGGEKLFF.

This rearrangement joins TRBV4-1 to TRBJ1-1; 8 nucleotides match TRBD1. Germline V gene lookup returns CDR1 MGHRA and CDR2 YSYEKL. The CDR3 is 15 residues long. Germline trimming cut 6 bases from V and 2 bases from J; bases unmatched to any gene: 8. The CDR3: CASRLGQGPNTEAFF. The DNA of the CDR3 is TGCGCCAGCAGACTAGGACAGGGTCCAAACACTGAAGCTTTCTTT.